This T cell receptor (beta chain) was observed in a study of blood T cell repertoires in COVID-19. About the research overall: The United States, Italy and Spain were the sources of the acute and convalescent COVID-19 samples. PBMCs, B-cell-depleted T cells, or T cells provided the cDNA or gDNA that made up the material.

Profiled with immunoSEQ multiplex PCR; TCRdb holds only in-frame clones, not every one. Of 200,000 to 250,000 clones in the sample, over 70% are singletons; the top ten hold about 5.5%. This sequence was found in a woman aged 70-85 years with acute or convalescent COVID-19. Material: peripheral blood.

The chain's CDR3 is CAWTADSHPNTEAFF. CDR3 DNA sequence: TGTGCCTGGACGGCGGACAGCCACCCGAACACTGAAGCTTTCTTT. This chain joins TRBV30 and TRBJ1-1, with a tentative D call TRBD1 (6 bases). The CDR3 has 15 amino acids. Germline-derived CDR1 and CDR2 are GTSNPN and SVGIG (reference sequence). Trimming removed 4 bases at V and 1 base at J, with 16 bases between.